This T cell receptor (beta chain) came from a study of control samples from healthy donors and cancer patients. Produced via immunoSEQ multiplex PCR; TCRdb's table is partial and in-frame only. The sample records roughly 58,000 clones, over 75% being singletons. The V end was cut by 1 base, the J end by 6 bases, with 8 bases between. Germline loops: CDR1 SGHAT, CDR2 FQNNGV. This CDR3 is 13 amino acids long. The TCR was taken from a woman aged 60 to 75 with lung cancer. Sequenced input: PBMCs. This rearrangement joins TRBV11-2 to TRBJ2-3; the D is unclear. The CDR3 DNA reads TGTGCCAGCAGCTTAGGTTTTGGGGATACGCAGTATTTT. It codes for CASSLGFGDTQYF. The full variable domain, completed using reference TRBV11-2 and TRBJ2-3, is EAGVAQSPRYKIIEKRQSVAFWCNPISGHATLYWYQQILGQGPKLLIQFQNNGVVDDSQLPKDRFSAERLKGVDSTLKIQPAKLEDSAVYLCASSLGFGDTQYFGPGTRLTVL.